This TCR beta chain was found in a study of blood T cell repertoires in COVID-19. Study summary: The United States, Italy and Spain provided the acute and convalescent COVID-19 samples.

This study enrolled people aged 18 to 89 from about 24 US geographic areas. Participants reported their clinical history, and cohort assignment relied on those reports. As originally analysed: By means of reference gene primer amplification, nucleated cell counts were estimated. Profiling relied on immunoSEQ multiplex PCR, and the TCRdb table lists in-frame clones only, not all of them. V and J calls and clone size are as listed in that table; D and trimming were resolved from the DNA. Of 170,000 or so clones detected, over 75% appear once; the ten largest clones hold approximately 6.5%. V was pared by 4 bases and J by 4 bases, with 13 bases between. The CDR3 runs 15 residues. Germline V lookup: CDR1 SNHLY, CDR2 FYNNEI.

J is TRBJ2-2 and V is TRBV2; D is ambiguous. Material for sequencing was PBMCs or T cells enriched from blood (not recorded which). This TCR came from a woman in her forties or fifties who had recovered from COVID-19. The CDR3 region has the DNA TGTGCCAGCAGTGGTCGACATATTACCACCGGGGAGCTGTTTTTT. The encoded protein is CASSGRHITTGELFF.